The T cell receptor (beta chain) described here comes from a study of human T cells and chemical hapten exposure. Overall study context: Scalp application of diphenylcyclopropenone was performed weekly in patients across the entire approximately 25-week study. Per-sample variation in TCR yield stemmed mainly from small pooled library volume differences.

Time point reported: patch test 1, 2 weeks after DPC sensitization. Noted treatment: therapeutic diphenylcyclopropenone sensitization with weekly scalp DPC. Remarks on this clonotype: Its specificity is unknown.

Individual cDNA molecules (in the library) carried attached unique molecular identifiers. TCRdb called the RACE reads again in MiXCR, with one record for every CDR3 protein. The data show around 380,000 distinct CDR3 sequences, with nearly 5% seen just once and approximately 2.1% held by the top ten. Study-wide points: Alopecia in the donors means their immune response may deviate from healthy people's.

The CDR3 covers 13 residues. V was cut by 6 bases and J by 5 bases, with 11 bases left in between. CDR1 and CDR2 (germline): MNHNY, SVGAGI (reference sequence). The source of this sequence is a woman aged 45 to 65 with alopecia areata. Some clones in this sample may be carry-over from other donors' samples. The V and J genes are TRBV6-6 and TRBJ2-1; D remains ambiguous. The starting material was whole blood, obtained in connection with sensitization to the hapten diphenylcyclopropenone (DPC). Here the CDR3 reads CASRRVGDNEQFF. In DNA, the CDR3 is TGTGCCAGCAGAAGAGTTGGGGACAATGAGCAGTTCTTC.